The subject of this entry is one T cell receptor beta chain. Its antigen target is currently unknown. Per-nucleotide qualities are absent, and no much larger clonotype sits a single base away. These data come from a study of OX40 agonist ivuxolimab in advanced cancers. General notes on the study: The costimulatory receptor OX40 (CD134) was targeted by ivuxolimab, a fully human IgG2 agonistic monoclonal antibody. Intravenous ivuxolimab was administered to patients every 2 weeks at six dose levels: 0.01, 0.1, 0.3, 1.5, 3 and 10 mg/kg. Of the approximately 54 dose-escalation patients, hepatocellular carcinoma was present in about 20, melanoma in roughly 15, renal cell carcinoma in 9 and head and neck cancer in 9. The dose-escalation cohort was about 83% male with a mean age of about 65 years, ranging from roughly 23 to 90. Prior anti-PD-1, anti-PD-L1 or anti-CTLA-4 therapy was permitted, and checkpoint inhibitors had been received by around 39% of dose-escalation patients. Three dose-escalation patients achieved partial responses, one with hepatocellular carcinoma and two with cutaneous melanoma. Peripheral TCRbeta sequencing was intended to test whether TCR sequence diversity was altered and clonal T-cell expansion was caused by ivuxolimab. The paper covers the monotherapy dose-escalation part of the phase I ivuxolimab trial, which included N of about 51 patients.

For sequencing of the TCRbeta CDR3 region, genomic DNA was extracted from the sorted cells. TCRbeta CDR3 regions were sequenced using the immunoSEQ Assay. TCRdb took over this immuneACCESS table, retaining in-frame rearrangements with V and J assigned. Such tables are incomplete; in checked studies, under half of the missing clones stem from an unresolved V gene, and the remainder is unexplained. Across this sample there are about 60,000 clones, with 83% seen only once. The top ten clonotypes cover 3.1% of the sample. Patients with autoimmune disease history or receiving systemic immunosuppression were excluded from the trial. Peripheral blood for TCR sequencing was collected from all dose cohorts at baseline, on cycle 4 day 1, and on cycle 7 day 1. The samples were taken from a phase I, first-in-human, multicenter, open-label dose-escalation trial of ivuxolimab. Adults with locally advanced or metastatic head and neck squamous cell, hepatocellular, melanoma or renal cell carcinoma were enrolled in the trial. Before TCR sequencing, CD4+ and CD8+ T cells were separately sorted from peripheral blood.

According to the germline V gene, CDR1 reads KGHSH and CDR2 reads LQKENI. The CDR3, from cysteine to phenylalanine, totals 15 residues. The read is trimmed to its CDR3 DNA, 45 bases read in frame from base 1. The germline V and J ends show losses of 3 bases and 6 bases respectively, and no gene match explains 8 bases of the junction. Broad study findings and their caveats: The antigen specificity of the clonally expanded peripheral T cells was not determined. At doses of 0.1 to 3.0 mg/kg, clonal expansion of both CD4+ and CD8+ blood T cells was observed from baseline to week 6. In partial responders in the 0.1-3.0 mg/kg groups, normalized peripheral clonal expansion was found to be among the lowest, especially among CD8+ T cells. Low levels of normalized T-cell clonal expansion were also seen in some patients who did not respond. After ivuxolimab, CD8+ T cells had more expanded clones than CD4+ T cells on average.

This sample comprised CD4+ or CD8+ T cells sorted from blood, obtained in a trial of the OX40 agonist ivuxolimab. The V gene is TRBV18 and the J gene is TRBJ1-1, and 9 junction bases match TRBD1. The TCR comes from an adult with an advanced solid tumor such as melanoma, head and neck, liver or kidney cancer. The DNA reads as follows: TGTGCCAGCTCACCTCCGGGACAGGGTACCCCTGAAGCTTTCTTT. This sequence encodes CASSPPGQGTPEAFF.